This TCR beta chain was recorded in a study of T cells after yellow fever vaccination. The CDR3 length is 13 residues. V lost 5 bases and J lost 1, with 7 bases in between. Germline V gene sequence: CDR1 MNHNY, CDR2 SVGAGI (reference sequence). TCRdb re-derived calls from the 5' RACE reads in MiXCR, one entry per CDR3 protein. Found here are some 120,000 distinct CDR3 sequences, nearly 15% of them singletons; the top ten hold approximately 39%. This clonotype originated in a man aged 18 to 30 who received the YFV17D yellow fever vaccine. The sample in question was CD8+ T cells sorted from PBMCs, obtained 5 days after the yellow fever booster vaccination. The gene calls are TRBV6-6 and TRBJ2-3; D ambiguous. The CDR3 loop is CASSGSGTDTQYF. The CDR3, as DNA: TGTGCCAGCAGTGGTTCTGGCACAGATACGCAGTATTTT.